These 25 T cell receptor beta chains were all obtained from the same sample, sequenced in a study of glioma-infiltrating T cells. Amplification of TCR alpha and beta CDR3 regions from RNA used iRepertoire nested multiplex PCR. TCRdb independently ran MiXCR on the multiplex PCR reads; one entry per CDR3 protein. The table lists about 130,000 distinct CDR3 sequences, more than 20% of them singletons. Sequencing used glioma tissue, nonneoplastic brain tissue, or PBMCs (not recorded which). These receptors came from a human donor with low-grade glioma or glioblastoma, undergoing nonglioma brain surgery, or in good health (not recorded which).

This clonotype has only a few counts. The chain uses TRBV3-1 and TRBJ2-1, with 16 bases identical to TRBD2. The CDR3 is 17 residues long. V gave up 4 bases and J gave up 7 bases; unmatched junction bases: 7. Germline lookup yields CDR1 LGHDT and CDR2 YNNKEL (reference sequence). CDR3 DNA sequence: TGTGCCAGCAGCCGAGGGACTAGCGGGGGGGCAGGGAATGAGCAGTTCTTC. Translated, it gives CASSRGTSGGAGNEQFF.

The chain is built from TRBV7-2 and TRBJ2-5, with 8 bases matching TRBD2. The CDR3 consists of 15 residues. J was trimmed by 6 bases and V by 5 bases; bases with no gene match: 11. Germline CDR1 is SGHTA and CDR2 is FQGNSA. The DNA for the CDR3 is TGTGCCAGCAGCACCGGGACTAGTGCACGGAAGACCCAGTACTTC. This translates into CASSTGTSARKTQYF.

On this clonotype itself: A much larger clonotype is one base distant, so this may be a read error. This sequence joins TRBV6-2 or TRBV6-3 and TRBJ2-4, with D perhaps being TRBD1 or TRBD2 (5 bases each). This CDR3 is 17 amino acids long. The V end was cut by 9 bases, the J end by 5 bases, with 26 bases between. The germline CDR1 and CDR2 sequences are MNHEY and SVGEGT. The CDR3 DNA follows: TGTGCCAGAAAGAACCATCCAACCGGGGCGGTGCAAAACATTCAGTACTTC. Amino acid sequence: CARKNHPTGAVQNIQYF.

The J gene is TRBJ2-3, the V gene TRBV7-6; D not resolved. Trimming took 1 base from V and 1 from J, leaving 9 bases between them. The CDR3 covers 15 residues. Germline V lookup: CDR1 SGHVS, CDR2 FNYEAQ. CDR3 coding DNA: TGTGCCAGCAGCTTAGAGGCAGATCGCACAGATACGCAGTATTTT. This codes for CASSLEADRTDTQYF.

As DNA, the CDR3 is TGTGCCAGCAGCCCCCGGAGGAGGGGACCGGGGGCCAACGTCCTGACTTTC. Protein sequence: CASSPRRRGPGANVLTF. This sequence joins TRBV7-2 and TRBJ2-6; D is possibly TRBD2 (6 bases). Germline V gene data show CDR1 as SGHTA and CDR2 as FQGNSA. This CDR3 has 17 residues. Trimming shortened V by 5 bases and J by 4 bases, and 18 bases separated the two germline ends.

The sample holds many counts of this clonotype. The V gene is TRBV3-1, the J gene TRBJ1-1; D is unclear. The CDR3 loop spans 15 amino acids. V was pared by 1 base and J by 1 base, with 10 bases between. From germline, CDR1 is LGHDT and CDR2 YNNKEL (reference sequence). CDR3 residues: CASSQGGRQNTEAFF. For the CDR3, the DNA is TGTGCCAGCAGCCAAGGAGGCAGACAGAACACTGAAGCTTTCTTT. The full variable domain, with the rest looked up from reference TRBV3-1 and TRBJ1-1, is DTAVSQTPKYLVTQMGNDKSIKCEQNLGHDTMYWYKQDSKKFLKIMFSYNNKELIINETVPNRFSPKSPDKAHLNLHINSLELGDSAVYFCASSQGGRQNTEAFFGQGTRLTVV.

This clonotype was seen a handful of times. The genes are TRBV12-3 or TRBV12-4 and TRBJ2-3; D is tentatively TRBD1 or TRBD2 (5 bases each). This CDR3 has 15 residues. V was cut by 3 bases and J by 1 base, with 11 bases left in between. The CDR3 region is CASSFGTGRTDTQYF. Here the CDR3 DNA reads TGTGCCAGCAGTTTTGGAACGGGGCGCACAGATACGCAGTATTTT.

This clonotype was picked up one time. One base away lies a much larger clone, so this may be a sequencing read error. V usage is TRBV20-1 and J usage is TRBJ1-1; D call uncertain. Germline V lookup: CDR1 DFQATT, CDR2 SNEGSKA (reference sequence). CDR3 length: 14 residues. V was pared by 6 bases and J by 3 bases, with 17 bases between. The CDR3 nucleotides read TGCAGTGCACCCGGTCTCGTCACGGACACTGAAGCTTTCTTT. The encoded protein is CSAPGLVTDTEAFF.

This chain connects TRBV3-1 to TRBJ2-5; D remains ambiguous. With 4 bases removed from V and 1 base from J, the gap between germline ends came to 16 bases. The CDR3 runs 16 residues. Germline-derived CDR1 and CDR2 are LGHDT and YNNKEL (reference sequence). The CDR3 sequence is CASSPNTGRSQETQYF. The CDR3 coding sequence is TGTGCCAGCAGCCCAAACACCGGTCGCTCCCAAGAGACCCAGTACTTC.

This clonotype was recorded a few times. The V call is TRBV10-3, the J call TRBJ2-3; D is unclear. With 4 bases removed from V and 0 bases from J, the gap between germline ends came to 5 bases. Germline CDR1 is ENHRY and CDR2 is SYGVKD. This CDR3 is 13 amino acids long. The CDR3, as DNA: TGTGCCATCAGTGTAGACAGCACAGATACGCAGTATTTT. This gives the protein CAISVDSTDTQYF.

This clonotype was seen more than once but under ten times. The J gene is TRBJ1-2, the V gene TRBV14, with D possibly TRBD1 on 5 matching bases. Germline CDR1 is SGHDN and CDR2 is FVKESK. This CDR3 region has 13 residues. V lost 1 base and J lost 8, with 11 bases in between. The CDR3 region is CASSQVMAGGYTF. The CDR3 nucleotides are TGTGCCAGCAGCCAAGTGATGGCAGGGGGCTACACCTTC. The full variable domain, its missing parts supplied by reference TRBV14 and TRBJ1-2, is EAGVTQFPSHSVIEKGQTVTLRCDPISGHDNLYWYRRVMGKEIKFLLHFVKESKQDESGMPNNRFLAERTGGTYSTLKVQPAELEDSGVYFCASSQVMAGGYTFGSGTRLTVV.

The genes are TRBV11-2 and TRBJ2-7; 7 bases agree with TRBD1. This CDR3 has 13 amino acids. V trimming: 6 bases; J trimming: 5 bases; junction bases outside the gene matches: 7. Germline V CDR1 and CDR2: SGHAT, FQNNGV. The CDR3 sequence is CASRPTGAHEQYV. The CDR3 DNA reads TGTGCCAGCAGACCAACAGGGGCTCACGAGCAGTACGTC.

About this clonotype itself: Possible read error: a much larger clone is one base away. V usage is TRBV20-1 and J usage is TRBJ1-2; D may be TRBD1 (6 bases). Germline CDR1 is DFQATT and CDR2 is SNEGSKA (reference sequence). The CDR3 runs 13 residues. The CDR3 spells CSAKGGPNYAYTF. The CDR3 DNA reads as TGCAGTGCTAAAGGGGGTCCTAACTATGCCTACACCTTC.

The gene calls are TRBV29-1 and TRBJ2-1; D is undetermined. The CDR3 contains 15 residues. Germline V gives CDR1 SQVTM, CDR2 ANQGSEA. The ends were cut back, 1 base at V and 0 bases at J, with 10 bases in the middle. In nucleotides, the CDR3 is TGCAGCGTTGAAGCTTTTGAAGTCTCCTACAATGAGCAGTTCTTC. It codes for CSVEAFEVSYNEQFF.

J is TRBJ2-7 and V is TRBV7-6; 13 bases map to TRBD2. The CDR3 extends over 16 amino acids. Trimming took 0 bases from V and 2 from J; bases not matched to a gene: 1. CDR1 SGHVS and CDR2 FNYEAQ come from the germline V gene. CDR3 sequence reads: CASSLAGTSGAYEQYV. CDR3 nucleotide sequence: TGTGCCAGCAGCTTAGCAGGGACTAGCGGGGCCTACGAGCAGTACGTC.

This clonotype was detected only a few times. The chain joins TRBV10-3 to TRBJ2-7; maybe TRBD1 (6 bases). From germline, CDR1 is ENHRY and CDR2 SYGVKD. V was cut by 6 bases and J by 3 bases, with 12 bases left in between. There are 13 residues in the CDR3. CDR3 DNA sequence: TGTGCCATCAGCAGACAGGTGTTCTACGAGCAGTACGTC. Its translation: CAISRQVFYEQYV.

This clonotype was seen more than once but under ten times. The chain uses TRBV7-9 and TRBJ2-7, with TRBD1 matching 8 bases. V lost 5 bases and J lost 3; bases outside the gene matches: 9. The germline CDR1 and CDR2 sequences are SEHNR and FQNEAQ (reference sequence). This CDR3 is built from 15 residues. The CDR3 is CASSAMDRDNYEQYV. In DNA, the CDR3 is TGTGCCAGCAGCGCAATGGACAGGGACAACTACGAGCAGTACGTC.

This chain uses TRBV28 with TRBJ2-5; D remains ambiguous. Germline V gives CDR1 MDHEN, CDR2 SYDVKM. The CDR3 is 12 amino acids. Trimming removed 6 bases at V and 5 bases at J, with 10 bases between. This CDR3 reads CASRSPGETQYF. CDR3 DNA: TGTGCCAGCAGATCCCCCGGGGAGACCCAGTACTTC.

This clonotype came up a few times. Here the CDR3 DNA reads TGCAGTGCTAGAGATCCGTGGGCTAGCGGAGAGACCCAGTACTTC. Translation gives CSARDPWASGETQYF. The chain joins TRBV20-1 to TRBJ2-5; 7 bases fit TRBD2. The CDR3 contains 15 residues. V lost 0 bases, J lost 4 bases, and 8 bases stayed unmatched. In germline, CDR1 is DFQATT, CDR2 SNEGSKA (reference sequence).

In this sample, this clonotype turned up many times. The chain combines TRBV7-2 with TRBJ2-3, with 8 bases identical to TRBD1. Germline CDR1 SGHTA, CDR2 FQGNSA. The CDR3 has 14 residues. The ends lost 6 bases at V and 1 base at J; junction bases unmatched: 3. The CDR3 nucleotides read TGTGCCAGCAGGCCGGACAGGGGCACAGATACGCAGTATTTT. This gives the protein CASRPDRGTDTQYF.

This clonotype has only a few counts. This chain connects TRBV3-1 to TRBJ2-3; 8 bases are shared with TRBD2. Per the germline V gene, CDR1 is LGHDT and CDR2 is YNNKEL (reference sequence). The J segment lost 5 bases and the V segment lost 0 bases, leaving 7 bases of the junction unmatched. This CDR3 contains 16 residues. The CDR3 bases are TGTGCCAGCAGCCAAGAACCGGGGGGGGCTAAAGATACGCAGTATTTT. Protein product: CASSQEPGGAKDTQYF.

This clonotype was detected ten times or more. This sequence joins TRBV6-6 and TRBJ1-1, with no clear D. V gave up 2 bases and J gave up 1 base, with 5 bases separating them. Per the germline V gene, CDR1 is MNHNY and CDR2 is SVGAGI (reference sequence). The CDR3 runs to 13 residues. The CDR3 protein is CASSYTQNTEAFF. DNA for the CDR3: TGTGCCAGCAGTTACACTCAGAACACTGAAGCTTTCTTT.

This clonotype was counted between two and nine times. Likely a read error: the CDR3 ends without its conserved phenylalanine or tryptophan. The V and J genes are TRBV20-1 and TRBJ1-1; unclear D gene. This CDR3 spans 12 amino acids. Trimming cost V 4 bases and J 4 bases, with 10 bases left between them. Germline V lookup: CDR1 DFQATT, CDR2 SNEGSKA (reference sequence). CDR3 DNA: TGCAGTGCTACCCGGACCCTCACTGAAGCTTTCCTT. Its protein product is CSATRTLTEAFL.

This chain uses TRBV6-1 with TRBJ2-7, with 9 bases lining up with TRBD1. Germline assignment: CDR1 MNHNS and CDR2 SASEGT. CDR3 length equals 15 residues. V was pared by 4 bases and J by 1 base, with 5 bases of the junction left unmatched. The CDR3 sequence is CASSAVQGASYEQYV. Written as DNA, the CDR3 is TGTGCCAGCAGTGCGGTACAGGGGGCGTCCTACGAGCAGTACGTC.

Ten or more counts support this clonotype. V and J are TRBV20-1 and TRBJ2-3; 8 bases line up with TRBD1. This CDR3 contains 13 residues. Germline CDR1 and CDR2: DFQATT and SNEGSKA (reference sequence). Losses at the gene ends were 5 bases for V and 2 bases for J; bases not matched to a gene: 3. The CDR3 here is CSARQGFTDTQYF. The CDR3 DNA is TGCAGTGCTCGACAGGGGTTCACAGATACGCAGTATTTT.